One and the same sample provided the 12 T cell receptor beta chains below, sequenced in a study of regulatory T cells in long-lasting Graves disease. The sample's time point: newly diagnosed GD, antithyroid drugs for less than 3 months. From PBMCs, RNA was extracted and then used to make the TCR library. The authors built TCR beta libraries using iRepertoire HTBI primers and Arm-PCR of CDR3 regions. TCRdb re-derived calls from the multiplex PCR reads in MiXCR, one entry per CDR3 protein. The data hold 200,000 to 250,000 distinct CDR3 sequences, with roughly a fifth observed a single time. Separately, the same data were catalogued under a study of T cells in Graves' hyperthyroidism and ophthalmopathy.

Sequenced material: peripheral blood mononuclear cells (PBMCs), taken at new diagnosis, from a patient treated with antithyroid drugs. The receptors shown here come from a woman aged 25 to 45 with Graves disease.

This clonotype was counted at least ten times. The CDR3 nucleotides are TGTGCCACCAGTATTCCGGGGGCGGGCTCCTACAATGAGCAGTTCTTC. It codes for CATSIPGAGSYNEQFF. The chain joins TRBV24-1 to TRBJ2-1; D is perhaps TRBD1 or TRBD2 (6 bases each). The CDR3 spans 16 residues. V was cut by 6 bases and J by 0 bases, with 14 bases left in between. CDR1 and CDR2 (germline): KGHDR, SFDVKD.

This clonotype has just a few counts. The genes are TRBV6-1 and TRBJ2-1; D remains ambiguous. V was trimmed by 6 bases and J by 2 bases, leaving 17 bases between them. This CDR3 region has 16 residues. In germline, CDR1 is MNHNS, CDR2 SASEGT. This CDR3 reads CASSRSSRRTYNEQFF. The DNA of the CDR3 is TGTGCCAGCAGCCGCTCCTCCCGGAGAACCTACAATGAGCAGTTCTTC.

The chain couples TRBV7-8 to TRBJ2-7; the D gene is possibly TRBD2 (7 bases). V was clipped by 5 bases and J by 2 bases, with 16 bases between them. CDR1 is SGHVS, CDR2 FQNEAQ, per germline. The CDR3 is made up of 15 amino acids. For the CDR3, the DNA is TGTGCCAGCAGCGAGGGAGGGAAGGGGGCCTACGAGCAGTACTTC. Protein product: CASSEGGKGAYEQYF.

This clonotype was observed a few times. Germline and junction disagree at one end, which may indicate a read error. The chain is built from TRBV20-1 and TRBJ2-7; D uncertain. CDR1 is DFQATT, CDR2 SNEGSKA, per germline (reference sequence). The CDR3 totals 11 residues. The CDR3 reads CSASWRSEQHF. For the CDR3, the DNA is TGCAGTGCTAGTTGGAGAAGCGAGCAGCACTTC.

This clonotype has ten or more counts. V and J are TRBV28 and TRBJ1-2; possible D gene TRBD1, 5 bases. The CDR3 sequence is 13 residues long. Germline V gives CDR1 MDHEN, CDR2 SYDVKM. V lost 5 bases to trimming and J lost 2 bases, with 9 bases between them. The chain's CDR3 is CASSLWGNYGYTF. The CDR3 bases are TGTGCCAGCAGTCTCTGGGGGAACTATGGCTACACCTTC.

This clonotype came up many times. Because the CDR3's place on the DNA is in doubt, the DNA is left out and the CDR3 is given as listed by TCRdb. The chain is built from TRBV19 and TRBJ1-2. The CDR3 extends over 13 residues, inclusive of both ends. Per germline, CDR1 LNHDA and CDR2 SQIVND (reference sequence). The CDR3: CASTSDGFYGYTF.

This clonotype was seen ten or more times. V and J are TRBV7-9 and TRBJ2-7; TRBD1 agrees at 7 bases. From germline, CDR1 is SEHNR and CDR2 FQNEAQ (reference sequence). V dropped 3 bases and J dropped 7; count of bases not matched to a gene: 9. The CDR3 is 14 amino acids. The CDR3 DNA is TGTGCCAGCAGCTTCGACGGGACAGTGGGTGAGCAGTACTTC. Translated, it gives CASSFDGTVGEQYF.

The chain links TRBV6-2 or TRBV6-3 to TRBJ2-1; maybe TRBD2 (6 bases). V was pared by 2 bases and J by 6 bases, with 20 bases between. This CDR3 contains 17 residues. In germline, CDR1 is MNHEY, CDR2 SVGEGT. DNA of the CDR3: TGTGCCAGCAGTTACCATCTGGGACTTTCAATCTCCAATGAGCAGTTCTTC. This encodes CASSYHLGLSISNEQFF.

As regards this clonotype: Without the conserved terminal phenylalanine or tryptophan, this CDR3 likely stems from a read error. The rearrangement uses TRBV11-3 and TRBJ2-1; no clear D. This CDR3 comprises 12 residues. Trimming shortened V by 5 bases and J by 7 bases, and 9 bases separated the two germline ends. Germline V lookup: CDR1 SGHNT, CDR2 YENEEA. The CDR3 DNA follows: TGTGCCAGCAGCCCCTTCGGGAATGAGCAGTTCTCC. It specifies CASSPFGNEQFS.

The J gene is TRBJ2-5, the V gene TRBV12-3 or TRBV12-4; D ambiguous. V dropped 2 bases and J dropped 5 bases, with 9 bases sitting between them. The CDR3 is made up of 13 amino acids. The CDR3 nucleotides are TGTGCCAGCAGTTTACGCTCATTGGAGACCCAGTACTTC. Translating it yields CASSLRSLETQYF.

This clonotype was found a few times. V usage is TRBV30 and J usage is TRBJ2-3; 14 nucleotides line up with TRBD2. CDR1 and CDR2 (germline): GTSNPN, SVGIG (reference sequence). The V gene end was trimmed by 5 bases and the J gene end by 5 bases; junction bases not matched to a gene: 6. The CDR3 runs 15 residues. The CDR3: CAWGTSGGRIDTQYF. For the CDR3, the DNA is TGTGCCTGGGGGACTAGCGGGGGAAGGATAGATACGCAGTATTTT.

This clonotype was detected many times. The chain is built from TRBV24-1 and TRBJ2-3; maybe TRBD1 (6 bases). The V end lost 4 bases, the J end lost 4 bases, and 8 bases lay between the germline ends. CDR3 length equals 13 residues. Looked up from germline, CDR1 is KGHDR and CDR2 is SFDVKD. CDR3 DNA: TGTGCCACCAGTGAACAGGGCCCAGATACGCAGTATTTT. This translates into CATSEQGPDTQYF.